The rows below give T cell receptor beta chains drawn from one sample of a study of blood T cell repertoires in COVID-19. The table came from immunoSEQ multiplex PCR; TCRdb's copy has only in-frame clones and leaves some out. Of around 340,000 clones in the sample, roughly 89% were seen once. The sequenced sample consisted of peripheral blood. The receptors here all came from a woman aged 60-75 years with COVID-19, enrolled during active disease. Both conserved end residues are part of each CDR3. D genes are given only for firm matches. Clone size is stated in some rows and not others, as once, few, many or a class when expanded.

D gene | clone size | CDR3 length | J gene | V gene | CDR3 protein | CDR3 DNA
TRBD1 | once | 14 | TRBJ1-2 | TRBV4-2 | CASSQGGQFYGYTF | TGTGCCAGCAGCCAGGGGGGACAGTTCTATGGCTACACCTTC
NA | NA | 13 | TRBJ2-1 | TRBV6-4 | CASSDSRGNEQFF | TGTGCCAGCAGTGACTCTCGAGGCAATGAGCAGTTCTTC
TRBD1 | NA | 20 | TRBJ1-2 | TRBV15 | CATSRDRMDWTGGRNYGYTF | TGTGCCACCAGCAGAGATCGGATGGACTGGACAGGGGGTCGGAACTATGGCTACACCTTC
TRBD2 | NA | 16 | TRBJ2-1 | TRBV7-9 | CASSKSQRGGSDEQFF | TGTGCCAGCAGCAAGTCCCAGCGGGGGGGCTCGGATGAGCAGTTCTTC
TRBD2 | NA | 15 | TRBJ2-1 | TRBV7-2 | CASSLLAGGRNEQFF | TGTGCCAGCAGCTTACTAGCGGGGGGACGAAATGAGCAGTTCTTC
TRBD1 | NA | 14 | TRBJ1-1 | TRBV29-1 | CSVDSGTGLTEAFF | TGCAGCGTTGACTCGGGGACAGGGCTCACTGAAGCTTTCTTT
TRBD1 | NA | 19 | TRBJ1-1 | TRBV11-2 | CASSLERRQGIGVNTEAFF | TGTGCCAGCAGCTTAGAAAGGAGACAGGGGATCGGAGTGAACACTGAAGCTTTCTTT
TRBD1 | NA | 16 | TRBJ2-7 | TRBV19 | CASSIDLLQGVYEQYF | TGTGCCAGTAGTATAGATCTATTACAGGGGGTCTACGAGCAGTACTTC
TRBD1 | NA | 13 | TRBJ2-7 | TRBV5-1 | CASSVGQAYEQYF | TGCGCCAGCAGCGTGGGACAGGCCTACGAGCAGTACTTC
NA | once | 13 | TRBJ1-2 | TRBV5-5 | CASSSGLSYGYTF | TGTGCCAGCAGCTCAGGGTTAAGCTATGGCTACACCTTC
NA | NA | 14 | TRBJ1-6 | TRBV11-1 | CASSLPERNSPLHF | TGTGCCAGCAGCCTCCCCGAGAGGAATTCACCCCTCCACTTT
TRBD2 | NA | 17 | TRBJ2-3 | TRBV7-2 | CASSLGGAGGLADTQYF | TGTGCCAGCAGCTTAGGGGGAGCGGGGGGGCTGGCAGATACGCAGTATTTT
TRBD1 | once | 14 | TRBJ2-7 | TRBV7-8 | CASSPRDSAYEQYF | TGTGCCAGCAGCCCCCGGGACAGCGCCTACGAGCAGTACTTC
TRBD2 | NA | 16 | TRBJ2-1 | TRBV19 | CASSSGLAGGLGEQFF | TGTGCCAGTAGTTCGGGACTAGCGGGGGGACTTGGTGAGCAGTTCTTC
TRBD1 | once | 15 | TRBJ1-6 | TRBV7-3 | CASSLGTGGVSPLHF | TGTGCCAGCAGCCTAGGGACAGGCGGGGTTTCACCCCTCCACTTT
NA | NA | 13 | TRBJ1-2 | TRBV19 | CASNSGVNYGYTF | TGTGCCAGTAATTCGGGGGTGAACTATGGCTACACCTTC
TRBD2 | NA | 13 | TRBJ2-7 | TRBV9 | CASSVDGGGEQYF | TGTGCCAGCAGCGTAGATGGCGGGGGGGAGCAGTACTTC
TRBD1 | NA | 15 | TRBJ1-3 | TRBV6-5 | CASSIGQGSGNTIYF | TGTGCCAGCAGCATCGGACAGGGCTCTGGAAACACCATATATTTT
NA | NA | 12 | TRBJ1-1 | TRBV23-1 | CASRNQVTEAFF | TGCGCCAGCAGGAATCAGGTTACTGAAGCTTTCTTT
NA | NA | 12 | TRBJ1-2 | TRBV19 | CASSIAEGGYTF | TGTGCCAGTAGTATAGCGGAGGGTGGCTACACCTTC
TRBD1 | NA | 17 | TRBJ1-1 | TRBV27 | CASSSRDRGVGGTEAFF | TGTGCCAGCAGTAGCCGGGACAGGGGGGTAGGTGGCACTGAAGCTTTCTTT
NA | NA | 17 | TRBJ1-4 | TRBV6-1 | CASSEGVVGRPNEKLFF | TGTGCCAGCAGTGAAGGGGTCGTAGGGAGGCCTAATGAAAAACTGTTTTTT
NA | NA | 14 | TRBJ1-6 | TRBV5-8 | CASSIGTYNSPLHF | TGTGCCAGCAGCATCGGGACCTATAATTCACCCCTCCACTTT
NA | NA | 12 | TRBJ1-4 | TRBV20-1 | CSASGRQEKLFF | TGCAGTGCTAGTGGCCGACAGGAAAAACTGTTTTTT
TRBD1 | NA | 14 | TRBJ1-2 | TRBV27 | CASSLGDRGGGYTF | TGTGCCAGCAGTTTAGGGGACAGGGGTGGGGGCTACACCTTC
TRBD1 | NA | 16 | TRBJ2-7 | TRBV27 | CASSQGQVNGYYEQYF | TGTGCCAGCAGCCAAGGACAGGTAAATGGGTACTACGAGCAGTACTTC
NA | NA | 11 | TRBJ2-7 | TRBV7-2 | CASSYYREQYF | TGTGCCAGCAGCTATTACAGGGAGCAGTACTTC
TRBD1 | NA | 11 | TRBJ1-1 | TRBV12-3/TRBV12-4 | CASQGGTEAFF | TGTGCCAGCCAGGGGGGCACTGAAGCTTTCTTT
TRBD1 | NA | 16 | TRBJ2-1 | TRBV19 | CASSRRDRGSYNEQFF | TGTGCCAGTAGTCGCCGGGACAGGGGCTCCTACAATGAGCAGTTCTTC
NA | NA | 12 | TRBJ1-1 | TRBV29-1 | CSVTQGGTEAFF | TGCAGCGTTACTCAGGGTGGCACTGAAGCTTTCTTT
NA | NA | 13 | TRBJ1-6 | TRBV9 | CASTTDYNSPLHF | TGTGCCAGCACAACAGACTATAATTCACCCCTCCACTTT
NA | NA | 14 | TRBJ2-7 | TRBV15 | CATSSRDTSYEQYF | TGTGCCACCAGCAGCCGGGACACCTCCTACGAGCAGTACTTC
NA | NA | 17 | TRBJ1-5 | TRBV4-1 | CASSQGMKGRVNQPQHF | TGCGCCAGCAGCCAAGGCATGAAAGGGAGGGTCAATCAGCCCCAGCATTTT
TRBD2 | once | 15 | TRBJ2-2 | TRBV5-1 | CASRMGLALTGELFF | TGCGCCAGCAGGATGGGACTAGCGTTAACCGGGGAGCTGTTTTTT
TRBD2 | NA | 15 | TRBJ2-5 | TRBV5-1 | CASSSQAGLGETQYF | TGCGCCAGCAGCTCCCAAGCGGGGCTAGGGGAGACCCAGTACTTC
NA | NA | 16 | TRBJ1-1 | TRBV7-9 | CASSPLSSARDTEAFF | TGTGCCAGCAGCCCCCTCTCCTCCGCGCGGGACACTGAAGCTTTCTTT
TRBD1 | NA | 13 | TRBJ1-3 | TRBV11-2 | CASSLGTENTIYF | TGTGCCAGCAGCTTGGGGACAGAGAACACCATATATTTT
NA | NA | 14 | TRBJ1-2 | TRBV6-6 | CASSYDGSGAGYTF | TGTGCCAGCAGTTACGATGGGTCAGGGGCCGGCTACACCTTC
NA | NA | 15 | TRBJ2-5 | TRBV6-5 | CASSYSGGLRETQYF | TGTGCCAGCAGTTACTCGGGCGGACTTAGGGAGACCCAGTACTTC
TRBD1 | NA | 16 | TRBJ1-2 | TRBV18 | CASSPNLSQGANGYTF | TGTGCCAGCTCACCGAACCTTTCGCAGGGGGCTAATGGCTACACCTTC
TRBD1 | NA | 18 | TRBJ1-4 | TRBV5-1 | CASSLALVGQGPNEKLFF | TGCGCCAGCAGCTTGGCATTGGTCGGACAGGGTCCTAATGAAAAACTGTTTTTT
NA | NA | 15 | TRBJ1-3 | TRBV18 | CASSPTTVSGNTIYF | TGTGCCAGCTCACCAACCACAGTCTCTGGAAACACCATATATTTT
NA | NA | 15 | TRBJ1-4 | TRBV2 | CASSESPGWSEKLFF | TGTGCCAGCAGTGAAAGTCCGGGTTGGAGTGAAAAACTGTTTTTT
NA | NA | 12 | TRBJ2-3 | TRBV5-5 | CASSLNRETAYF | TGTGCCAGCAGCTTAAACAGGGAGACGGCGTATTTT
NA | NA | 14 | TRBJ2-3 | TRBV5-1 | CASSSGWGTDTQYF | TGCGCCAGCAGCTCAGGGTGGGGCACAGATACGCAGTATTTT
NA | NA | 10 | TRBJ1-2 | TRBV29-1 | CSEMTAGYTF | TGCAGCGAGATGACAGCTGGCTACACCTTC
NA | NA | 14 | TRBJ1-1 | TRBV7-3 | CASSLTAMNTEAFF | TGTGCCAGCAGCTTAACAGCCATGAACACTGAAGCTTTCTTT
NA | NA | 14 | TRBJ1-1 | TRBV14 | CASSQGHAAGRPFF | TGTGCCAGCAGCCAAGGTCACGCGGCCGGTAGACCTTTCTTT
TRBD1 | NA | 16 | TRBJ2-1 | TRBV5-1 | CASSLGQGARYNEQFF | TGCGCCAGCAGCTTGGGACAGGGGGCGCGGTACAATGAGCAGTTCTTC
NA | NA | 14 | TRBJ1-1 | TRBV7-6 | CASSFWGEGTEAFF | TGTGCCAGCAGCTTCTGGGGGGAGGGAACTGAAGCTTTCTTT
NA | NA | 15 | TRBJ2-5 | TRBV19 | CASSITPTGQETQYF | TGTGCCAGTAGTATAACTCCGACGGGCCAAGAGACCCAGTACTTC
NA | NA | 14 | TRBJ1-1 | TRBV7-8 | CASSITESNTEAFF | TGTGCCAGCAGCATAACAGAGTCCAACACTGAAGCTTTCTTT
TRBD2 | few | 15 | TRBJ2-3 | TRBV6-5 | CASSPLAGGTDTQYF | TGTGCCAGCAGTCCACTAGCGGGGGGGACAGATACGCAGTATTTT
NA | NA | 15 | TRBJ2-5 | TRBV9 | CASSANGLRQETQYF | TGTGCCAGCAGCGCAAACGGACTCCGACAAGAGACCCAGTACTTC
NA | NA | 15 | TRBJ1-1 | TRBV7-3 | CASSPGPAPNTEAFF | TGTGCCAGCAGCCCAGGCCCGGCCCCGAACACTGAAGCTTTCTTT
NA | NA | 18 | TRBJ2-1 | TRBV9 | CASSETRGRGTDLNEQFF | TGTGCCAGCAGCGAAACCCGGGGCAGGGGTACGGACTTGAATGAGCAGTTCTTC
NA | NA | 12 | TRBJ1-1 | TRBV5-1 | CASSSGQSEAFF | TGCGCCAGCAGCAGTGGACAGTCCGAAGCTTTCTTT